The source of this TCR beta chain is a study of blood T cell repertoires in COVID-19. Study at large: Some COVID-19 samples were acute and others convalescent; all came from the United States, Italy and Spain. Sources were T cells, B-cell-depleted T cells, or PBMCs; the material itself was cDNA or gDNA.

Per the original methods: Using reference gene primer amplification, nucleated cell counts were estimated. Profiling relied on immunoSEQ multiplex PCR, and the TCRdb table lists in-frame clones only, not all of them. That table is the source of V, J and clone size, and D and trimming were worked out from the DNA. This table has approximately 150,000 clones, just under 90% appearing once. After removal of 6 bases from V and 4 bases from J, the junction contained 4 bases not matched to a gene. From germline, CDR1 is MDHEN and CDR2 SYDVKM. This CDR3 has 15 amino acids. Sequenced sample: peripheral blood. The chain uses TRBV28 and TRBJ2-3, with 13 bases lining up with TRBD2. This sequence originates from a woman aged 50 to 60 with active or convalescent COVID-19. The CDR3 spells CASSVLAGGADTQYF. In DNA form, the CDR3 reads TGTGCCAGCAGCGTACTAGCGGGAGGGGCAGATACGCAGTATTTT.